One and the same sample provided the 13 T cell receptor beta chains below, sequenced in a study of T cell responses to AZD1222 COVID-19 vaccine. The repertoire was sequenced with immunoSEQ multiplex PCR; TCRdb's copy has only in-frame clones and lacks some. The table shows around 60,000 clones, with roughly 89% occurring only once. This material consisted of peripheral blood, taken on day 0 of AZD1222 vaccination. These receptors all stem from an adult in good health.

V and J are TRBV6-5 and TRBJ1-5; 8 bases match TRBD1. This CDR3 is built from 14 residues. CDR1 is MNHEY and CDR2 is SVGAGI in the germline V gene. With 5 bases clipped from V and 4 bases from J, the junction kept 4 bases outside the gene matches. CDR3 amino acids: CASSPRQGNQPQHF. The CDR3 nucleotides read TGTGCCAGCAGTCCTCGACAGGGGAATCAGCCCCAGCATTTT.

This clone was counted once. The chain combines TRBV9 with TRBJ2-7, with D uncertain. Trimming took off 0 bases at V and 0 bases at J, with 7 bases between the two ends. Per germline, CDR1 SGDLS and CDR2 YYNGEE. The CDR3 contains 14 residues. Here the CDR3 DNA reads TGTGCCAGCAGCGTAGGCCCTAACTCCTACGAGCAGTACTTC. Protein sequence: CASSVGPNSYEQYF.

The CDR3 protein is CASSPVPLANYGYTF. In DNA form, the CDR3 reads TGTGCCAGCTCACCAGTTCCCTTAGCTAACTATGGCTACACCTTC. The V gene is TRBV18, the J gene TRBJ1-2; no definite D call. CDR3 size: 15 residues. Trimming shortened V by 2 bases and J by 0 bases, and 10 bases separated the two germline ends. Per germline, CDR1 KGHSH and CDR2 LQKENI.

V gene TRBV5-6 combines with J gene TRBJ1-4; weak D call: TRBD1 (6 bases). In germline, CDR1 is SGHDT, CDR2 YYEEEE. The CDR3 is made up of 14 amino acids. The V end lost 4 bases, the J end lost 8 bases, and 15 bases lay between the germline ends. In DNA, the CDR3 is TGTGCCAGCAGCCCAGGGGCTTTAGGGGAAAAACTGTTTTTT. It codes for CASSPGALGEKLFF.

This clone was observed once. V usage is TRBV2 and J usage is TRBJ1-1; D might be TRBD1 (5 bases). Per the germline V gene, CDR1 is SNHLY and CDR2 is FYNNEI. CDR3 length equals 19 residues. V dropped 10 bases and J dropped 0 bases, with 30 bases sitting between them. CDR3 sequence (DNA): TGTGCCACCACACGCTCAACAGGAACCACCATATTAATGAACACTGAAGCTTTCTTT. It is translated as CATTRSTGTTILMNTEAFF.

The rearrangement uses TRBV19 and TRBJ1-6, with 9 bases that match TRBD1. The CDR3 contains 14 residues. The germline V gene has CDR1 LNHDA and CDR2 SQIVND (reference sequence). V shed 6 bases and J 6 bases; nucleotides not matched to a gene: 3. The CDR3 DNA reads TGTGCCAGTAGCCCGACAGGGGGTAATTCACCCCTCCACTTT. Its translation is CASSPTGGNSPLHF.

The rearrangement uses TRBV5-4 and TRBJ2-7, with D perhaps TRBD1 (6 bases). Trimming took off 4 bases at V and 3 bases at J, with 14 bases between the two ends. The CDR3 loop spans 14 amino acids. The germline CDR1 and CDR2 sequences are SGHNT and YYREEE (reference sequence). This CDR3 is CASSRPGQNYEQYF. DNA of the CDR3: TGTGCCAGCAGCCGTCCGGGACAAAACTACGAGCAGTACTTC.

The rearrangement links TRBV18 to TRBJ2-7; 8 bases are a match to TRBD2. The junction had 7 bases not matched to a gene; V was cut back by 3 bases and J by 3 bases. The CDR3 covers 15 residues. CDR1 and CDR2 (germline): KGHSH, LQKENI. The DNA of the CDR3 is TGTGCCAGCTCACCGCCTGCCCGGGGGGGCTACGAGCAGTACTTC. This codes for CASSPPARGGYEQYF. The complete variable domain, with remaining parts taken from reference TRBV18 and TRBJ2-7, reads NAGVMQNPRHLVRRRGQEARLRCSPMKGHSHVYWYRQLPEEGLKFMVYLQKENIIDESGMPKERFSAEFPKEGPSILRIQQVVRGDSAAYFCASSPPARGGYEQYFGPGTRLTVT.

The CDR3 DNA reads TGTGCCAGCAGCACAGACAAGAACACTGAAGCTTTCTTT. Amino acids: CASSTDKNTEAFF. V is TRBV6-5 and J is TRBJ1-1; D is ambiguous. Trimming shortened V by 6 bases and J by 1 base, and 9 bases separated the two germline ends. The CDR3 runs to 13 residues. Germline-derived CDR1 and CDR2 are MNHEY and SVGAGI.

This chain uses TRBV7-8 with TRBJ1-2; D not resolved. Trimming took off 0 bases at V and 0 bases at J, with 11 bases between the two ends. There are 16 residues in the CDR3. Germline V gene sequence: CDR1 SGHVS, CDR2 FQNEAQ. The CDR3 DNA follows: TGTGCCAGCAGCTTAGCGGCAGGCAATACTAACTATGGCTACACCTTC. Its translation: CASSLAAGNTNYGYTF.

The chain is built from TRBV12-3 or TRBV12-4 and TRBJ1-2; D remains ambiguous. Trimming pared 3 bases from V and 3 bases from J, leaving 5 bases between. This CDR3 contains 12 residues. In DNA form, the CDR3 reads TGTGCCAGCAGTTTTGAGGACTATGGCTACACCTTC. This translates into CASSFEDYGYTF.

This clone appeared a few times. The gene calls are TRBV5-1 and TRBJ2-1, with D maybe TRBD2 (7 bases). The V end lost 6 bases, the J end lost 8 bases, and 15 bases lay between the germline ends. Germline lookup yields CDR1 SGHRS and CDR2 YFSETQ. The CDR3 is 13 residues long. DNA for the CDR3: TGCGCCAGCACCCTTGCGGGGGCGGATGAGCAGTTCTTC. This encodes CASTLAGADEQFF. Looking up the rest from reference TRBV5-1 and TRBJ2-1 gives the full variable domain: KAGVTQTPRYLIKTRGQQVTLSCSPISGHRSVSWYQQTPGQGLQFLFEYFSETQRNKGNFPGRFSGRQFSNSRSEMNVSTLELGDSALYLCASTLAGADEQFFGPGTRLTVL.

The J gene is TRBJ2-1, the V gene TRBV3-1 (or the pseudogene TRBV3-2), with a weak D call TRBD1 (5 bases). Per the germline V gene, CDR1 is LGHDT and CDR2 is YNNKEL (reference sequence). This CDR3 is 15 amino acids long. Trimming shortened V by 2 bases and J by 7 bases, and 15 bases separated the two germline ends. The CDR3 spells CASSQYSLGANEQFF. In DNA, the CDR3 is TGTGCCAGCAGCCAATACTCACTTGGGGCAAATGAGCAGTTCTTC.